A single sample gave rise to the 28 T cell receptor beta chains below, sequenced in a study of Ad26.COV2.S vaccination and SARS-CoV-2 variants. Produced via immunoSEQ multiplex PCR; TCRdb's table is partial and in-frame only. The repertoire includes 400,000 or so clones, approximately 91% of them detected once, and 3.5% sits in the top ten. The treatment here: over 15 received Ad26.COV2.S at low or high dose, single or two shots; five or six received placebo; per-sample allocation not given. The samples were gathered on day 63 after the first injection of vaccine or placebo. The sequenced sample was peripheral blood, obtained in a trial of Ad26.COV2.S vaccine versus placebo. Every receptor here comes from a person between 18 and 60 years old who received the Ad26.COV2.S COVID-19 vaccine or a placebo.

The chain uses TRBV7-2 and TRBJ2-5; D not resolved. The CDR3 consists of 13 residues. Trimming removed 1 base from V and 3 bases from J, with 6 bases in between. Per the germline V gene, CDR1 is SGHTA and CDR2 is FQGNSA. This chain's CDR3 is CASSLDTEETQYF. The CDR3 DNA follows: TGTGCCAGCAGCTTAGATACCGAAGAGACCCAGTACTTC.

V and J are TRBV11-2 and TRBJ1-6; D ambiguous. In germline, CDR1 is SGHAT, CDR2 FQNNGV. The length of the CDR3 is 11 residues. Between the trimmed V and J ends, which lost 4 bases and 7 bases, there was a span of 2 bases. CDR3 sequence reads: CASSSNSPLHF. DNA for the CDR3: TGTGCCAGCAGCTCAAATTCACCCCTCCACTTT.

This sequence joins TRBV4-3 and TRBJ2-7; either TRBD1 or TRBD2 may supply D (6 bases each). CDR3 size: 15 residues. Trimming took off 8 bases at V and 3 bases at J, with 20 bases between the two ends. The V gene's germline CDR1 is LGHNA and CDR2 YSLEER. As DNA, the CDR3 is TGCGCCAGCGCCCGGGGGCTGGGGCCGGGCTACGAGCAGTACTTC. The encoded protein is CASARGLGPGYEQYF.

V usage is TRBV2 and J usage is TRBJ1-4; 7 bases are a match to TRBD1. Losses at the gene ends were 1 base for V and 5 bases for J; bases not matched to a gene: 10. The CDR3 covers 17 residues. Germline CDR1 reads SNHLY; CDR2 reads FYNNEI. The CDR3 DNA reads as TGTGCCAGCAGTGAAGGTCCTTTACGGGACAGAAATGAAAAACTGTTTTTT. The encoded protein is CASSEGPLRDRNEKLFF.

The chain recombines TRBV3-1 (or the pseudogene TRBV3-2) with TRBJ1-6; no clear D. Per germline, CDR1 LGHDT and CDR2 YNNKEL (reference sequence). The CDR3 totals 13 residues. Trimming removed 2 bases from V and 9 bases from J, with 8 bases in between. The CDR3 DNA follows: TGTGCCAGCAGCCAAAGAAAGGTTTCACCCCTCCACTTT. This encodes CASSQRKVSPLHF.

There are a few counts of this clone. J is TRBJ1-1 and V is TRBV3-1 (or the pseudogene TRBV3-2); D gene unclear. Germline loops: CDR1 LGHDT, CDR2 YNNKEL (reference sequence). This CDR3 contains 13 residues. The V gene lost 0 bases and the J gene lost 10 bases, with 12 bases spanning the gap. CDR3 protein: CASSQEFGQGAFF. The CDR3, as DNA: TGTGCCAGCAGCCAAGAATTCGGCCAAGGAGCTTTCTTT.

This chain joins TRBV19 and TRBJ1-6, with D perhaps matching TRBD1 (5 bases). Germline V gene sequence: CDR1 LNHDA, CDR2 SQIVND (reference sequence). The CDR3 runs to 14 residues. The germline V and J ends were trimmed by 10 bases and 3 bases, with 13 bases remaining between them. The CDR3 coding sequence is TGTGCCACCGACGGGGGTTTCTATAATTCACCCCTCCACTTT. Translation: CATDGGFYNSPLHF.

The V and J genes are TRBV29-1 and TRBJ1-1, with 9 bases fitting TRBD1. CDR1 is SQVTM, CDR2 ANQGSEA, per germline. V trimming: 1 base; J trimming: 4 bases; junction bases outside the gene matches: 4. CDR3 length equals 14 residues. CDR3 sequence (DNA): TGCAGCGTTGAAGGAGAACAGGGGGCCACTGAAGCTTTCTTT. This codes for CSVEGEQGATEAFF.

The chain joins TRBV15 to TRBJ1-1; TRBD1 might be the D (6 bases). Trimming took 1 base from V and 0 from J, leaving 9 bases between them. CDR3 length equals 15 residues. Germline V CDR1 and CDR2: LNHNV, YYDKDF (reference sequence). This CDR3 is CATSRAGAMNTEAFF. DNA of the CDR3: TGTGCCACCAGCAGAGCGGGGGCCATGAACACTGAAGCTTTCTTT.

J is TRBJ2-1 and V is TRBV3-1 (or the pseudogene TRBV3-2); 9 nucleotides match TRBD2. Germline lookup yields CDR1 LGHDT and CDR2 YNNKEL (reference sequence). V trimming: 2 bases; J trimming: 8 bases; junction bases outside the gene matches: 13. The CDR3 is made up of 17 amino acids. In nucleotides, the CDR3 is TGTGCCAGCAGCCAATCGCAAGGACTAGCGTTTGTCGATGAGCAGTTCTTC. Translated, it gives CASSQSQGLAFVDEQFF.

The CDR3 DNA reads TGTGCCAGCAGCTTAGCGCTCCGGGACAGGGTAGGGCTGACCCAGTACTTC. It specifies CASSLALRDRVGLTQYF. The rearrangement joins TRBV7-8 to TRBJ2-5; 9 bases are a match to TRBD1. The CDR3 covers 17 residues. J lost 7 bases, V lost 0 bases, and 12 bases had no gene match. Germline-derived CDR1 and CDR2 are SGHVS and FQNEAQ.

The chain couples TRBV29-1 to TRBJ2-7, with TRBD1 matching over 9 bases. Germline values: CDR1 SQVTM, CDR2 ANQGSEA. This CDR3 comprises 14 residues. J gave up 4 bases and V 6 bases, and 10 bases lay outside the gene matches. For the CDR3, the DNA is TGCAGCGTAGAACCGGGACAGGGAAGGTACGAGCAGTACTTC. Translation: CSVEPGQGRYEQYF.

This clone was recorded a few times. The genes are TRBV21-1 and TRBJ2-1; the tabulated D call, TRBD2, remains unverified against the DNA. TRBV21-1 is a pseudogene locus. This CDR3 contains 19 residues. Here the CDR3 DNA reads TGTGCCAGCAGCAAACCCCATGCGGCGGGGGGCCTGAACTACAATGAGCAGTTCTTC. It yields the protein CASSKPHAAGGLNYNEQFF.

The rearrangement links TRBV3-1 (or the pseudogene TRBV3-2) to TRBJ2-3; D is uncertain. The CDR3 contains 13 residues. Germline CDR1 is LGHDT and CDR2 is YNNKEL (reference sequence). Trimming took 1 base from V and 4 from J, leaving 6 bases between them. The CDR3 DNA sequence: TGTGCCAGCAGCCAAGCTGTCGCAGATACGCAGTATTTT. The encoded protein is CASSQAVADTQYF.

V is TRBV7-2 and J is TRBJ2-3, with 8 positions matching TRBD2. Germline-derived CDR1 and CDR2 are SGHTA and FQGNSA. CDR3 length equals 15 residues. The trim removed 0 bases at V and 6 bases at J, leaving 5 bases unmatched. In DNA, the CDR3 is TGTGCCAGCAGCTTAGCAGGTAGCGGGGTGGATACGCAGTATTTT. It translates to CASSLAGSGVDTQYF.

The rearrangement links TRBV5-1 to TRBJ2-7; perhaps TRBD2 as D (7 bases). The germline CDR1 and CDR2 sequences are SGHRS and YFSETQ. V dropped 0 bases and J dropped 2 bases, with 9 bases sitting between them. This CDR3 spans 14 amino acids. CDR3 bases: TGCGCCAGCAGCTTGGGCGGGGGCACCTACGAGCAGTACTTC. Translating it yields CASSLGGGTYEQYF.

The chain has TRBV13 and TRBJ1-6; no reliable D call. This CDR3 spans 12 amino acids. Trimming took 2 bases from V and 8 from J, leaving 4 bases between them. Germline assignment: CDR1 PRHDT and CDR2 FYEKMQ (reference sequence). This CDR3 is CASSLPDSPLHF. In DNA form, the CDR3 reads TGTGCCAGCAGCTTACCCGATTCACCCCTCCACTTT.

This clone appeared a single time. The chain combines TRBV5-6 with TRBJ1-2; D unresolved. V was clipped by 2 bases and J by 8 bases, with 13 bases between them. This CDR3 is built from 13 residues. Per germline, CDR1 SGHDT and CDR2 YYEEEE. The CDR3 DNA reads TGTGCCAGCAGCTTAAGACGGGATCGCGGCTACACCTTC. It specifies CASSLRRDRGYTF. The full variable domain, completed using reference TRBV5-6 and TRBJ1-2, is DAGVTQSPTHLIKTRGQQVTLRCSPKSGHDTVSWYQQALGQGPQFIFQYYEEEERQRGNFPDRFSGHQFPNYSSELNVNALLLGDSALYLCASSLRRDRGYTFGSGTRLTVV.

CDR3 in DNA: TGCGCCAGCAGTGACCCCCAGACAGGGGGCGGCCAAGAGACCCAGTACTTC. Its protein is CASSDPQTGGGQETQYF. V is TRBV10-2 and J is TRBJ2-5, with 10 bases fitting TRBD1. The CDR3 has 17 residues. Germline V gene lookup returns CDR1 WSHSY and CDR2 SAAADI. With V trimmed by 3 bases and J by 1 base, 8 bases remained unmatched.

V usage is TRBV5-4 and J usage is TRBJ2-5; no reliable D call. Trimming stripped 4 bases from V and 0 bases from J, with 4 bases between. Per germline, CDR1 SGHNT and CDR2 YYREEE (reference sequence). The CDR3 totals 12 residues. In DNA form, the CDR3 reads TGTGCCAGCAGCAAGTACCAAGAGACCCAGTACTTC. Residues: CASSKYQETQYF. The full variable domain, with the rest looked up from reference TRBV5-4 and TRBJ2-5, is ETGVTQSPTHLIKTRGQQVTLRCSSQSGHNTVSWYQQALGQGPQFIFQYYREEENGRGNFPPRFSGLQFPNYSSELNVNALELDDSALYLCASSKYQETQYFGPGTRLLVL.

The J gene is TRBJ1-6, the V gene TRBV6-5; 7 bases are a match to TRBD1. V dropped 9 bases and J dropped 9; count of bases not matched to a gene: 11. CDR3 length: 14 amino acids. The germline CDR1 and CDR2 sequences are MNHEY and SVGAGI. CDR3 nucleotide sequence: TGTGCCAGTCGACAGGGAAGACTTGTTTCACCCCTCCACTTT. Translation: CASRQGRLVSPLHF.

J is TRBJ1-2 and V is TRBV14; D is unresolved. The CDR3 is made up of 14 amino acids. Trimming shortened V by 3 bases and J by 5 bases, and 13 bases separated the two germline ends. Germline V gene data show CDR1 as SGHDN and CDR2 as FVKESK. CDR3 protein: CASSQSRNSYGYTF. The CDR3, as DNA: TGTGCCAGCAGCCAGTCCAGGAATTCGTATGGCTACACCTTC.

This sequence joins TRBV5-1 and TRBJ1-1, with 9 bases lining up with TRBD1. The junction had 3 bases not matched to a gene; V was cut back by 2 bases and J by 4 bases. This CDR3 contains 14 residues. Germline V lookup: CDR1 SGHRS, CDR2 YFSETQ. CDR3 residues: CASSFDRGGTEAFF. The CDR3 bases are TGCGCCAGCAGCTTCGACAGGGGGGGCACTGAAGCTTTCTTT.

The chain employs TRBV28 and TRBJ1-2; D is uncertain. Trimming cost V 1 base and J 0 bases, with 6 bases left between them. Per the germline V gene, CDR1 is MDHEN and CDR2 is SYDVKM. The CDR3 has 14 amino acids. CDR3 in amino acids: CASSLSIANYGYTF. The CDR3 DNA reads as TGTGCCAGCAGTTTATCCATCGCTAACTATGGCTACACCTTC.

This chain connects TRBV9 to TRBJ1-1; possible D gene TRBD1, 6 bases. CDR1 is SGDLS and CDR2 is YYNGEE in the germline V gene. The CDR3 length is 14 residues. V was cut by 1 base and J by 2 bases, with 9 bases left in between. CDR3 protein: CASSVTTGNTEAFF. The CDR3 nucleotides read TGTGCCAGCAGCGTAACGACAGGAAACACTGAAGCTTTCTTT. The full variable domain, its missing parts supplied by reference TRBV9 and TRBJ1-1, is DSGVTQTPKHLITATGQRVTLRCSPRSGDLSVYWYQQSLDQGLQFLIQYYNGEERAKGNILERFSAQQFPDLHSELNLSSLELGDSALYFCASSVTTGNTEAFFGQGTRLTVV.

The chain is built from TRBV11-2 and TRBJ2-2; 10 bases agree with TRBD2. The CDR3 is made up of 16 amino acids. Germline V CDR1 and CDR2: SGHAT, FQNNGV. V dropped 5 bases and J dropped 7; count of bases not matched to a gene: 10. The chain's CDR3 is CASSQTSGDPNGELFF. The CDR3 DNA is TGTGCCAGCAGCCAAACTAGCGGGGATCCCAACGGGGAGCTGTTTTTT. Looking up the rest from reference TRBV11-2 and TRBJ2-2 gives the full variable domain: EAGVAQSPRYKIIEKRQSVAFWCNPISGHATLYWYQQILGQGPKLLIQFQNNGVVDDSQLPKDRFSAERLKGVDSTLKIQPAKLEDSAVYLCASSQTSGDPNGELFFGEGSRLTVL.

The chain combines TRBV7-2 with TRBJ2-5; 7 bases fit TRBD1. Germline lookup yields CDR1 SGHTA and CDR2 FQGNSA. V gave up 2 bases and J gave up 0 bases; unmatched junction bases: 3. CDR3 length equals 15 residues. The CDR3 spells CASSLSDRDQETQYF. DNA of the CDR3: TGTGCCAGCAGCTTATCCGACAGGGACCAAGAGACCCAGTACTTC.

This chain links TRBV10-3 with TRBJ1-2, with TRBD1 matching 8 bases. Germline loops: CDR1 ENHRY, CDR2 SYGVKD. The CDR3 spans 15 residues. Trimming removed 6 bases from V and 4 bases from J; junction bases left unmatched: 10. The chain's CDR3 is CAIRAGQGSAYGYTF. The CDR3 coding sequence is TGTGCCATCAGGGCCGGACAGGGTTCGGCCTATGGCTACACCTTC.